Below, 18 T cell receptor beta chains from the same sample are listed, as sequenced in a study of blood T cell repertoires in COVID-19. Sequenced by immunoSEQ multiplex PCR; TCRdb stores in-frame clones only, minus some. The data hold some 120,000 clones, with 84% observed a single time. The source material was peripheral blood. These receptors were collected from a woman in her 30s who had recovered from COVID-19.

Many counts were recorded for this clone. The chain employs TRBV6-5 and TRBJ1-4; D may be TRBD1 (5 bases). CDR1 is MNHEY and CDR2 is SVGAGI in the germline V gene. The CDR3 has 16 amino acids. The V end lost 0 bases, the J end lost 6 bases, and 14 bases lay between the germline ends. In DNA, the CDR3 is TGTGCCAGCAGTTACTCGAGTTACCAGGGTGATGAAAAACTGTTTTTT. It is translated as CASSYSSYQGDEKLFF.

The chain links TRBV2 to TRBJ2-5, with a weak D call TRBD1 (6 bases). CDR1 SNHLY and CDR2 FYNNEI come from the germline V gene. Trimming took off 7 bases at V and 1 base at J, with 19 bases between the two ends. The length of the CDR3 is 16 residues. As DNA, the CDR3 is TGTGCCAGCAACGATCAGACAGGACTGACCCAAGAGACCCAGTACTTC. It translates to CASNDQTGLTQETQYF.

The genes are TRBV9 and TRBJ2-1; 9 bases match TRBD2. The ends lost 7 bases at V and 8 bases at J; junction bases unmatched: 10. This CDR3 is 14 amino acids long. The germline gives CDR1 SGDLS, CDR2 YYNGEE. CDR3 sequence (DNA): TGTGCCAGCCCGAATAGCGGGAGTACCGATGAGCAGTTCTTC. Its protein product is CASPNSGSTDEQFF.

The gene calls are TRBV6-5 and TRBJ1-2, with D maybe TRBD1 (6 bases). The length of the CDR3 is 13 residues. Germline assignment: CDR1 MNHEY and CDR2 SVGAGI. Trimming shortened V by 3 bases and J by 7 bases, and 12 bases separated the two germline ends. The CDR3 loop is CASSYLARGGYTF. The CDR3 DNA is TGTGCCAGCAGTTATTTGGCCAGGGGTGGCTACACCTTC.

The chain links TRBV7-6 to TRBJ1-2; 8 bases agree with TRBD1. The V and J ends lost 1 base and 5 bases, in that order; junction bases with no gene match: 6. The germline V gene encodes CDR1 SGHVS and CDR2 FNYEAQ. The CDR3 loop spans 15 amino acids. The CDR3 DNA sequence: TGTGCCAGCAGCTTAGGACGGACAGGGTTTTATGGCTACACCTTC. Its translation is CASSLGRTGFYGYTF.

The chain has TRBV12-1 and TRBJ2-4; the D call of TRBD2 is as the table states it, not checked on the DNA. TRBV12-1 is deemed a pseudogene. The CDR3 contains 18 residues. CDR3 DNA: TGTGCCAGCAGCCTGAGTCCCGGACAGCGGGGGACCCAAAACATTCAGTACTTC. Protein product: CASSLSPGQRGTQNIQYF.

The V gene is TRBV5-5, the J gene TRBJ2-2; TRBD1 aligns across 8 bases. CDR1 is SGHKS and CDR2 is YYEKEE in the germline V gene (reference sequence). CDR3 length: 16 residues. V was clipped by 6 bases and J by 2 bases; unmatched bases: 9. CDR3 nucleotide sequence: TGTGCCAGCACCCGGGACAGGATGATAAACACCGGGGAGCTGTTTTTT. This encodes CASTRDRMINTGELFF. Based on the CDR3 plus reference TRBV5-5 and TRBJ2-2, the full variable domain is DAGVTQSPTHLIKTRGQQVTLRCSPISGHKSVSWYQQVLGQGPQFIFQYYEKEERGRGNFPDRFSARQFPNYSSELNVNALLLGDSALYLCASTRDRMINTGELFFGEGSRLTVL.

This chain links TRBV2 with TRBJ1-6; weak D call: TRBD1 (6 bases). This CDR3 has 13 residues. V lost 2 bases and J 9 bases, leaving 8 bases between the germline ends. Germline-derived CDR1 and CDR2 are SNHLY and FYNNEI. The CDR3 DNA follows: TGTGCCAGCAGTGAAAAGGGGGTTTCACCCCTCCACTTT. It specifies CASSEKGVSPLHF.

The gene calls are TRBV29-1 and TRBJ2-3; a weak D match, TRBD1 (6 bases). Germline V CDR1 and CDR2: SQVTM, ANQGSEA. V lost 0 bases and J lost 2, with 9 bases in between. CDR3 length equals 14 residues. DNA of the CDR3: TGCAGCGTTGAAGATACAGGGAACACAGATACGCAGTATTTT. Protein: CSVEDTGNTDTQYF.

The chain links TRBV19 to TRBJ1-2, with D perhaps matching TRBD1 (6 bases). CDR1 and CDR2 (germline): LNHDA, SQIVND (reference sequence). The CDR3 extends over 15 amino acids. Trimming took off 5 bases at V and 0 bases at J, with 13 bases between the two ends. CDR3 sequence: CASSGLGHPNYGYTF. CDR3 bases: TGTGCCAGTAGTGGCTTGGGACACCCTAACTATGGCTACACCTTC.

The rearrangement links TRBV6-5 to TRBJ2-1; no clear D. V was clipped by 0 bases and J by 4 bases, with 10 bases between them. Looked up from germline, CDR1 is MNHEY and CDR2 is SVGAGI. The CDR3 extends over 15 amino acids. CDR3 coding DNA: TGTGCCAGCAGTTACTCCCCTTTCGGGTACAATGAGCAGTTCTTC. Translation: CASSYSPFGYNEQFF.

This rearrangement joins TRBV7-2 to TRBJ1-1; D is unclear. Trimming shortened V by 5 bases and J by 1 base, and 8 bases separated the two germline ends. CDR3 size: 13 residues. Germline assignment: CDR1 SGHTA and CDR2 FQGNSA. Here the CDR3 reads CASSPQKNTEAFF. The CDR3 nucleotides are TGTGCCAGCAGCCCCCAGAAGAACACTGAAGCTTTCTTT. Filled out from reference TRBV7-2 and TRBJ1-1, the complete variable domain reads GAGVSQSPSNKVTEKGKDVELRCDPISGHTALYWYRQSLGQGLEFLIYFQGNSAPDKSGLPSDRFSAERTGGSVSTLTIQRTQQEDSAVYLCASSPQKNTEAFFGQGTRLTVV.

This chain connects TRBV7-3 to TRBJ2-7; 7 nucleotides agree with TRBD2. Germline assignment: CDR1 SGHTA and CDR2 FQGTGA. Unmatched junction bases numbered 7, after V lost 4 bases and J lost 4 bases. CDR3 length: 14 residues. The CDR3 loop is CASSYGPSGYEQYF. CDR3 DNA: TGTGCCAGCAGCTACGGTCCTAGCGGTTACGAGCAGTACTTC.

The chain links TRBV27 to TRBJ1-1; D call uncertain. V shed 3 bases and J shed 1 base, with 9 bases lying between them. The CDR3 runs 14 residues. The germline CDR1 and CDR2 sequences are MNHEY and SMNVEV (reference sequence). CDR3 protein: CASSFRGGNTEAFF. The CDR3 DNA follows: TGTGCCAGCAGTTTTCGAGGAGGGAACACTGAAGCTTTCTTT.

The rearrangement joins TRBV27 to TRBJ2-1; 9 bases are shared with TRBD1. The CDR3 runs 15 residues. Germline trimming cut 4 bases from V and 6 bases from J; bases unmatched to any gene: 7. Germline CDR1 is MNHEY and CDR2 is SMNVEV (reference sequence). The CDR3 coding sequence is TGTGCCAGCAGTTCAACCGGGACAGGGATCAATGAGCAGTTCTTC. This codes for CASSSTGTGINEQFF.

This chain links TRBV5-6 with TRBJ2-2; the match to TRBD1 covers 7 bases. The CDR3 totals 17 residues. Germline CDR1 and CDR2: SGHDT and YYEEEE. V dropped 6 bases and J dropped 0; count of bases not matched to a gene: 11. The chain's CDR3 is CASTSLGQGANTGELFF. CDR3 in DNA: TGTGCCAGCACCTCACTCGGGCAGGGGGCGAACACCGGGGAGCTGTTTTTT.

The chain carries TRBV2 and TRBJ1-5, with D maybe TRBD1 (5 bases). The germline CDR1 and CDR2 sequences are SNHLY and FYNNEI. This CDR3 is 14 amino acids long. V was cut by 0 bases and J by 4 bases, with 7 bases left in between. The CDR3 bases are TGTGCCAGCAGTGAAGCGAAGGGGAATCAGCCCCAGCATTTT. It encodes CASSEAKGNQPQHF. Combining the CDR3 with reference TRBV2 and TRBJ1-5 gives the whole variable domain EPEVTQTPSHQVTQMGQEVILRCVPISNHLYFYWYRQILGQKVEFLVSFYNNEISEKSEIFDDQFSVERPDGSNFTLKIRSTKLEDSAMYFCASSEAKGNQPQHFGDGTRLSIL.

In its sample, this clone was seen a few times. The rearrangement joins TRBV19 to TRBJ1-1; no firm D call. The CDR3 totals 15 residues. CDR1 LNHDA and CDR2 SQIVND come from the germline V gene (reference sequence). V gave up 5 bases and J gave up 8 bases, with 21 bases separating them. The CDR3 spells CASSPLKIGRAEAFF. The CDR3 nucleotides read TGTGCCAGTAGTCCCCTTAAAATAGGGAGGGCGGAAGCTTTCTTT.